This TCR beta chain appears in the sequencing data of a study of T cell changes during pregnancy in multiple sclerosis. Sequenced by immunoSEQ multiplex PCR; TCRdb stores in-frame clones only, minus some. The table has about 36,000 clones, approximately 89% seen once; the top ten hold around 10%. The CDR3 has 15 residues. V was pared by 3 bases and J by 2 bases, with 5 bases of the junction left unmatched. Germline assignment: CDR1 SNHLY and CDR2 FYNNEI. This sequence was found in a female donor with multiple sclerosis, enrolled in a pregnancy study. The V call is TRBV2, the J call TRBJ1-2, with 8 bases that match TRBD1. The source material was CD8+ T cells from peripheral blood mononuclear cells, sampled in the third trimester of pregnancy. The CDR3 nucleotides are TGTGCCAGCAGTGACCCGGACAGGGCGAACTATGGCTACACCTTC. Its translation: CASSDPDRANYGYTF.